The next 11 T cell receptor beta chains were all read from a single sample in a study of PD-1 blockade in classical Hodgkin lymphoma. TCRdb keeps only in-frame clones here, not all; method: immunoSEQ multiplex PCR. The table has about 93,000 clones, about 93% seen once. Each and every patient relapsed after autologous stem cell transplantation, and patients got differing brentuximab vedotin exposure. This material consisted of peripheral blood mononuclear cells (PBMCs), taken before the second cycle of nivolumab. All receptors come from a human donor with classical Hodgkin lymphoma.

The chain has TRBV11-2 and TRBJ1-3; 8 positions match TRBD1. This CDR3 has 20 residues. Trimming took 0 bases from V and 2 from J; bases not matched to a gene: 15. Germline CDR1 SGHAT, CDR2 FQNNGV. As DNA, the CDR3 is TGTGCCAGCAGCTTAGACGATCCGGGACAGGCAATACGACCTGGAAACACCATATATTTT. It encodes CASSLDDPGQAIRPGNTIYF.

The J gene is TRBJ2-1, the V gene TRBV10-3; a possible D gene is TRBD1 (6 bases). The CDR3 covers 15 residues. Germline values: CDR1 ENHRY, CDR2 SYGVKD. V lost 2 bases, J lost 3 bases, and 11 bases lay in between. The DNA of the CDR3 is TGTGCCATCAGTGAGGGGCCAGGGGACTACAATGAGCAGTTCTTC. This gives the protein CAISEGPGDYNEQFF.

The V gene is TRBV5-5, the J gene TRBJ2-2; 9 bases agree with TRBD2. The V segment lost 2 bases and the J segment 7 bases; nucleotides outside the gene matches: 6. CDR1 and CDR2 (germline): SGHKS, YYEKEE (reference sequence). This CDR3 is 15 amino acids long. The CDR3 coding sequence is TGTGCCAGCAGCTTTATAGCGGGAGAGGGCGGGGAGCTGTTTTTT. This gives the protein CASSFIAGEGGELFF.

CDR3 protein: CASSVRQGRNTGELFF. In DNA form, the CDR3 reads TGTGCCAGCAGCGTCAGACAGGGAAGGAACACCGGGGAGCTGTTTTTT. The chain has TRBV9 and TRBJ2-2; 7 nucleotides align to TRBD1. Germline V gene sequence: CDR1 SGDLS, CDR2 YYNGEE. The CDR3 consists of 16 residues. V trimming: 2 bases; J trimming: 1 base; junction bases outside the gene matches: 5.

The rearrangement links TRBV28 to TRBJ1-1; unclear D gene. Germline CDR1 is MDHEN and CDR2 is SYDVKM. This CDR3 is 15 amino acids long. Trimming took 4 bases from V and 11 from J, leaving 23 bases between them. The CDR3 DNA is TGTGCCAGCAGTTATGGGATACGCAGGCCGGGAAGGGCTTTCTTT. It is translated as CASSYGIRRPGRAFF. The variable domain in full, with the rest retrieved from reference TRBV28 and TRBJ1-1, is DVKVTQSSRYLVKRTGEKVFLECVQDMDHENMFWYRQDPGLGLRLIYFSYDVKMKEKGDIPEGYSVSREKKERFSLILESASTNQTSMYLCASSYGIRRPGRAFFGQGTRLTVV.

The rearrangement uses TRBV6-1 and TRBJ1-2; TRBD1 might be the D (5 bases). V gave up 3 bases and J gave up 0 bases, with 11 bases separating them. Germline V gene data show CDR1 as MNHNS and CDR2 as SASEGT. The CDR3 spans 15 residues. The CDR3 bases are TGTGCCAGCAGTGAGGGGCAGATTCCTAACTATGGCTACACCTTC. This gives the protein CASSEGQIPNYGYTF.

The chain couples TRBV4-1 to TRBJ2-1, with 13 bases identical to TRBD2. This CDR3 spans 15 amino acids. J was trimmed by 9 bases and V by 2 bases; bases with no gene match: 4. CDR1 is MGHRA and CDR2 is YSYEKL in the germline V gene. CDR3 coding DNA: TGCGCCAGCAGCCAAACCGGGACTAGCGGGACTGAGCAGTTCTTC. Translated, it gives CASSQTGTSGTEQFF.

J is TRBJ2-5 and V is TRBV27; tentative D call: TRBD2 (7 bases). CDR1 is MNHEY and CDR2 is SMNVEV in the germline V gene (reference sequence). Between the trimmed V and J ends, which lost 2 bases and 2 bases, there was a span of 12 bases. The CDR3 runs to 15 residues. The DNA of the CDR3 is TGTGCCAGCAGTTTACGACGGGGGGCTCAAGAGACCCAGTACTTC. Translated, it gives CASSLRRGAQETQYF.

V is TRBV27 and J is TRBJ1-2; D call uncertain. The germline V gene encodes CDR1 MNHEY and CDR2 SMNVEV (reference sequence). With 2 bases removed from V and 2 bases from J, the gap between germline ends came to 15 bases. The CDR3 length is 16 residues. The CDR3 loop reads CASSLEQVTTNYGYTF. CDR3 nucleotide sequence: TGTGCCAGCAGTTTAGAGCAGGTAACGACGAACTATGGCTACACCTTC.

The chain combines TRBV15 with TRBJ2-6, with D uncertain. Germline-derived CDR1 and CDR2 are LNHNV and YYDKDF (reference sequence). This CDR3 is built from 16 residues. The V and J ends lost 0 bases and 1 base respectively, with 7 bases between them. CDR3 protein: CATSRDSPSGANVLTF. In DNA, the CDR3 is TGTGCCACCAGCAGAGACTCACCGTCTGGGGCCAACGTCCTGACTTTC.

The chain is built from TRBV29-1 and TRBJ2-2; D is perhaps TRBD1 (6 bases). Trimming left V 6 bases short and J 0 bases short, with 17 bases between. This CDR3 is 16 amino acids long. Germline V gives CDR1 SQVTM, CDR2 ANQGSEA. CDR3 in amino acids: CSVLHPGTTNTGELFF. The CDR3 bases are TGCAGCGTACTACACCCCGGGACAACGAACACCGGGGAGCTGTTTTTT.